One and the same sample provided the 21 T cell receptor beta chains below, sequenced in a study of immune cell composition in non-small cell lung cancer. The data were produced by immunoSEQ multiplex PCR, yet TCRdb's version contains in-frame clones alone and is incomplete. In the table there are some 6,700 clones, 70% of which are singletons. Source material: lung tumor tissue. The receptors were gathered from a human donor with non-small cell lung cancer.

This clone is medium-sized in the sample. Written as DNA, the CDR3 is TGTGCCAGCAGCCCGGACAGGGGTACCTATAATTCACCCCTCCACTTT. This encodes CASSPDRGTYNSPLHF. The genes are TRBV5-5 and TRBJ1-6, with 9 bases that match TRBD1. In germline, CDR1 is SGHKS, CDR2 YYEKEE (reference sequence). This CDR3 spans 16 amino acids. J lost 2 bases, V lost 4 bases, and 4 bases had no gene match. The full variable domain, completed using reference TRBV5-5 and TRBJ1-6, is DAGVTQSPTHLIKTRGQQVTLRCSPISGHKSVSWYQQVLGQGPQFIFQYYEKEERGRGNFPDRFSARQFPNYSSELNVNALLLGDSALYLCASSPDRGTYNSPLHFGNGTRLTVT.

The chain uses TRBV6-6 and TRBJ2-7; the D is unclear. This CDR3 contains 13 residues. Looked up from germline, CDR1 is MNHNY and CDR2 is SVGAGI (reference sequence). The V end lost 0 bases, the J end lost 4 bases, and 7 bases lay between the germline ends. The CDR3 loop is CASSYSFYYEQYF. Written as DNA, the CDR3 is TGTGCCAGCAGTTACTCGTTCTATTACGAGCAGTACTTC.

This rearrangement joins TRBV25-1 to TRBJ2-7; possible D gene TRBD1, 6 bases. The CDR3 loop spans 13 amino acids. Deletions cut 6 bases from V and 2 bases from J, with 11 bases between. Germline V lookup: CDR1 MGHDK, CDR2 SYGVNS. DNA for the CDR3: TGTGCCAGCAGGGGACAAAAGACCTACGAGCAGTACTTC. This codes for CASRGQKTYEQYF.

The chain recombines TRBV7-8 with TRBJ2-4; D is possibly TRBD2 (6 bases). In germline, CDR1 is SGHVS, CDR2 FQNEAQ. The germline V and J ends were trimmed by 0 bases and 4 bases, with 16 bases remaining between them. The CDR3 covers 17 residues. The CDR3 loop reads CASSLAVGGTPKNIQYF. The DNA of the CDR3 is TGTGCCAGCAGCTTAGCAGTTGGGGGGACCCCTAAAAACATTCAGTACTTC.

This chain uses TRBV9 with TRBJ1-6; D not certain. Germline values: CDR1 SGDLS, CDR2 YYNGEE. V was pared by 0 bases and J by 13 bases, with 8 bases between. The CDR3 extends over 12 amino acids. The DNA of the CDR3 is TGTGCCAGCAGCGTAGCGGGAAATCCCCTCCACTTT. It yields the protein CASSVAGNPLHF.

The chain employs TRBV4-1 and TRBJ1-5; 9 positions match TRBD1. The CDR3 extends over 14 amino acids. The ends lost 4 bases at V and 7 bases at J; junction bases unmatched: 5. Germline V gene data show CDR1 as MGHRA and CDR2 as YSYEKL. The DNA of the CDR3 is TGCGCCAGCAGCCCGGGACAGGGTCTCCAGCCCCAGCATTTT. Residues: CASSPGQGLQPQHF.

This clone occurred a few times. The genes are TRBV13 and TRBJ2-2, with TRBD1 as a possible D gene (5 bases). The CDR3 length is 15 residues. The ends were cut back, 4 bases at V and 1 base at J, with 10 bases in the middle. From germline, CDR1 is PRHDT and CDR2 FYEKMQ (reference sequence). The DNA of the CDR3 is TGTGCCAGCAGCTCCAGGGATTGGAACACCGGGGAGCTGTTTTTT. Encoded protein: CASSSRDWNTGELFF.

This clone was observed a few times. The chain is built from TRBV10-1 and TRBJ2-1; the match to TRBD1 covers 7 bases. Trimming took 5 bases from V and 4 from J; bases not matched to a gene: 11. CDR3 length equals 16 residues. Per the germline V gene, CDR1 is WNHNN and CDR2 is SYGVQD (reference sequence). The CDR3 sequence: CASSNENRGPYNEQFF. For the CDR3, the DNA is TGCGCCAGCAGTAATGAAAACAGGGGTCCATACAATGAGCAGTTCTTC.

This chain links TRBV15 with TRBJ1-5; 8 positions match TRBD1. Germline loops: CDR1 LNHNV, CDR2 YYDKDF (reference sequence). Trimming cost V 4 bases and J 6 bases; bases outside gene matches: 8. CDR3 length: 15 residues. The CDR3 DNA sequence: TGTGCCACCAGCACCCCCGGACAGGGTCCTCAGCCCCAGCATTTT. This gives the protein CATSTPGQGPQPQHF.

This chain links TRBV30 with TRBJ2-7; D is possibly TRBD1 (6 bases). The V gene lost 3 bases and the J gene lost 6 bases, with 15 bases spanning the gap. The CDR3 consists of 13 residues. Germline CDR1 reads GTSNPN; CDR2 reads SVGIG (reference sequence). The CDR3, as DNA: TGTGCCTGGAGGAAACAGGGCGAGGGCGAGCAGTACTTC. Protein: CAWRKQGEGEQYF.

V gene TRBV19 combines with J gene TRBJ1-5; D unclear. Germline lookup yields CDR1 LNHDA and CDR2 SQIVND (reference sequence). There are 19 residues in the CDR3. V lost 4 bases and J 2 bases, leaving 24 bases between the germline ends. The CDR3 DNA is TGTGCCAGTAGTACTTCCGAGAGGGTTAATCGGCGTGGCAATCAGCCCCAGCATTTT. Translation: CASSTSERVNRRGNQPQHF.

The chain has TRBV11-2 and TRBJ1-5; 9 nucleotides align to TRBD1. Germline CDR1 SGHAT, CDR2 FQNNGV. V dropped 5 bases and J dropped 5; count of bases not matched to a gene: 10. The CDR3 runs to 16 residues. CDR3 sequence reads: CASSARDRVEYQPQHF. The CDR3 coding sequence is TGTGCCAGCAGCGCCCGGGACAGGGTAGAGTATCAGCCCCAGCATTTT.

In nucleotides, the CDR3 is TGTGCCAGCAGACTCTCTAGCGTTAGCAAGAGGGACGAGCAGTACTTC. The encoded protein is CASRLSSVSKRDEQYF. The V call is TRBV7-9, the J call TRBJ2-7, with D possibly TRBD2 on 6 matching bases. CDR1 is SEHNR and CDR2 is FQNEAQ in the germline V gene (reference sequence). The V end was cut by 6 bases, the J end by 5 bases, with 23 bases between. This CDR3 comprises 16 residues.

This rearrangement joins TRBV28 to TRBJ1-5; 7 bases match TRBD1. The CDR3 is 17 amino acids. CDR1 is MDHEN and CDR2 is SYDVKM in the germline V gene. Losses at the gene ends were 4 bases for V and 3 bases for J; bases not matched to a gene: 12. CDR3 nucleotides: TGTGCCAGCAGTTCTCCCTTTGGGACAGACTACAATCAGCCCCAGCATTTT. This gives the protein CASSSPFGTDYNQPQHF.

The CDR3 region is CASSSTGQKYNSPLHF. Written as DNA, the CDR3 is TGTGCCAGCAGCTCCACGGGTCAAAAATATAATTCACCCCTCCACTTT. The chain joins TRBV7-9 to TRBJ1-6; no definite D call. CDR3 size: 16 residues. Trimming left V 4 bases short and J 4 bases short, with 14 bases between. Germline assignment: CDR1 SEHNR and CDR2 FQNEAQ (reference sequence).

The rearrangement links TRBV27 to TRBJ1-2; D is possibly TRBD1 (5 bases). Germline V gene lookup returns CDR1 MNHEY and CDR2 SMNVEV (reference sequence). V lost 0 bases to trimming and J lost 8 bases, with 13 bases between them. CDR3 length: 14 residues. The CDR3 DNA is TGTGCCAGCAGTTTATCGGGGTGGGAGGGGGGCTACACCTTC. Amino acid sequence: CASSLSGWEGGYTF.

Within the sample, this clone is medium-sized. The V gene is TRBV19, the J gene TRBJ1-4, with a tentative D call TRBD1 (5 bases). The CDR3 extends over 14 amino acids. The germline V gene encodes CDR1 LNHDA and CDR2 SQIVND (reference sequence). Trimming left V 0 bases short and J 13 bases short, with 15 bases between. The CDR3 DNA reads as TGTGCCAGTAGTATAGATCGACAGACCTGGCTACTGTTTTTT. This codes for CASSIDRQTWLLFF.

As regards this clone: The same CDR3 can be traced to other DNA sequences in this sample. The chain has TRBV28 and TRBJ1-2, with D tentatively TRBD1 (6 bases). The CDR3 consists of 13 residues. Deletions cut 3 bases from V and 7 bases from J, with 12 bases between. Germline CDR1 MDHEN, CDR2 SYDVKM. The CDR3 nucleotides read TGTGCCAGCAGTTTGGGCAGGGGACGTGGCTACACCTTC. This codes for CASSLGRGRGYTF.

This clone came up a few times. This rearrangement joins TRBV5-5 to TRBJ1-2; D not resolved. V lost 0 bases to trimming and J lost 7 bases, with 10 bases between them. CDR1 SGHKS and CDR2 YYEKEE come from the germline V gene (reference sequence). This CDR3 has 13 residues. The CDR3 nucleotides read TGTGCCAGCAGCTTGGGGCAGGCACGTGGCTACACCTTC. It specifies CASSLGQARGYTF.

This chain connects TRBV6-6 to TRBJ1-2; 10 bases map to TRBD1. V was clipped by 5 bases and J by 4 bases; unmatched bases: 7. Germline CDR1 is MNHNY and CDR2 is SVGAGI (reference sequence). This CDR3 is built from 15 residues. The DNA for the CDR3 is TGTGCCAGCAGTCGGTGGGACAGGGGAACCTATGGCTACACCTTC. This encodes CASSRWDRGTYGYTF.

This chain connects TRBV4-1 to TRBJ2-4, with a weak D call TRBD2 (6 bases). The V end was cut by 1 base, the J end by 2 bases, with 12 bases between. This CDR3 spans 16 amino acids. The germline V gene has CDR1 MGHRA and CDR2 YSYEKL. CDR3 loop: CASSQVGRGSKNIQYF. CDR3 nucleotides: TGCGCCAGCAGCCAAGTAGGGCGGGGTTCCAAAAACATTCAGTACTTC.